This TCR beta chain was identified in a study of early T cells in non-severe SARS-CoV-2 infection (dated by TCRdb to 2020 to 2023). At the level of the whole study: Because TCR sequencing was done on bulk RNA from unsorted whole blood, the alpha and beta chains could not be paired. Overall study outcomes, separate from this receptor: VDJdb matching was skewed toward anti-spike CD8 responses, so virus-specific expansions were likely underestimated and private and CD4 specificities were missed.

At the junction V is shortened by 8 bases and J by 5 bases, with 9 bases in between. There are 12 amino acids in the CDR3, from cysteine to phenylalanine inclusive. The CDR3 DNA has 36 bases and is translated from base 1. The germline V gene sets CDR1 to KGHSH and CDR2 to LQKENI. To prepare the library, 5' RACE was applied. TCRdb records NextSeq 500 as the sequencer. To correct for sequencing error and PCR bias, the TCR library protocol tagged individual cDNA molecules with unique molecular identifiers. Sequencing covered both TCR alpha and beta chains, and within each sample the abundances of alpha and beta sequences were tightly co-correlated. For the original study's pipeline: Decombinator V4 was used to annotate TCR sequences for V gene, J gene and CDR3. TCRs were defined as expanded if a significant change between any two time points was detected under a Poisson model with p below 0.0001. TCR abundances were normalised to the total number of TCRs sequenced per sample and were expressed as counts per million. MAIT TCRs were defined by TRAV1-2 paired with TRAJ12, TRAJ20 or TRAJ33, and iNKT TCRs by TRAV10 paired with TRAJ18. VDJdb, accessed 1 November 2021, was searched for CMV, EBV and SARS-CoV-2 annotated TCRs, excluding TCRs annotated for multiple antigens. TCRdb applied fastp at Q25 and MiXCR to the public reads, then kept only in-frame beta chains. Duplicate CDR3 protein sequences are folded into a single record with the most common DNA and genes. These V and J calls rely on TCRdb rather than the paper's analysis. Here the sample has 45,000 to 70,000 distinct CDR3 sequences; 9.5% to 13% occur a single time. The ten largest clones represent about 9.4% of the sample.

Set within a cohort of healthcare workers in London, UK, this nested case-control study involved weekly PCR testing of nasopharyngeal swabs along with blood sampling. Healthcare workers were recruited during the week of the UK lockdown, between 23 and 31 March 2020, and followed weekly for up to roughly 16 weeks. This clonotype was seen a few times. This receptor's antigen is unknown. No much larger clonotype is one base removed from it; base qualities were not supplied. This sequence uses TRBV18 and TRBJ2-2, with no reliable assignment of the D segment. What was sequenced was whole blood. The sequence came from an adult who was a healthcare worker with PCR-confirmed SARS-CoV-2 infection or an uninfected control (not recorded which). This receptor has the CDR3 CASAKETGELFF. The DNA is as follows: TGTGCCAGCGCAAAGGAGACCGGGGAGCTGTTTTTT.